This TCR beta chain was documented in a study of OX40 agonist ivuxolimab in advanced cancers. The CDR3 spans 15 residues. Trimming removed 8 bases from V and 2 bases from J, with 17 bases in between. The germline V gene encodes CDR1 MNHNS and CDR2 SASEGT. Study-wide results and limits: CD4+ T cells averaged fewer expanded clones than CD8+ T cells. Part of the nonresponder group also had normalized T-cell clonal expansion that was low.

Individuals having autoimmune disease history or systemic immunosuppression were not enrolled. A remark on this clone: Its specificity is unknown.

The assay was immunoSEQ multiplex PCR, and TCRdb's table has in-frame clones only and misses some. Of some 66,000 clones in the sample, approximately 81% are singletons; the top ten hold roughly 0.9%. The material was CD4+ or CD8+ T cells sorted from blood, obtained in a trial of the OX40 agonist ivuxolimab. This rearrangement joins TRBV6-1 to TRBJ2-3, with D hard to call. This receptor was taken from an adult with an advanced solid tumor such as melanoma, head and neck, liver or kidney cancer. The CDR3 sequence: CASQKAGYYTDTQYF. The CDR3 DNA is TGTGCCAGCCAAAAGGCCGGCTATTACACAGATACGCAGTATTTT.